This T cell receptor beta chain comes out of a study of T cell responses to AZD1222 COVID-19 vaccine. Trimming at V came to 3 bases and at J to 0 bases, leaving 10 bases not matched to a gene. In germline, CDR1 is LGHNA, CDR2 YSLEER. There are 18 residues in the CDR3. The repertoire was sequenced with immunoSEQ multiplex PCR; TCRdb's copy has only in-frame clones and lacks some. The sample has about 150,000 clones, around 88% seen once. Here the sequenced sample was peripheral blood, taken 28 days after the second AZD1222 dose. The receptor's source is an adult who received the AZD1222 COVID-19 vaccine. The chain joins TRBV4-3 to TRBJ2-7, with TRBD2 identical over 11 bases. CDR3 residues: CASSHQAGTSGYSYEQYF. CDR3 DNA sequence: TGCGCCAGCAGCCACCAGGCGGGGACTAGCGGCTACTCCTACGAGCAGTACTTC.